This T cell receptor beta chain came from a study of radiation and T cells in renal cell carcinoma. The time point is: blood 4 weeks post-SBRT, at nephrectomy. Treatment described: 15 Gy SBRT to primary tumor, nephrectomy 4 weeks later. Nephrectomy followed 15 Gy stereotactic body radiation by 4 weeks. After SBRT, blood was collected at 2 and 4 weeks, plus baseline. Clear cell pathology was present in this patient's renal cell carcinoma. About this clone itself: Its antigen is still unknown.

This CDR3 region has 13 residues. V lost 7 bases and J lost 1, with 12 bases in between. CDR1 is SGHRS, CDR2 YFSETQ, per germline. The method was immunoSEQ multiplex PCR; TCRdb's version includes in-frame clones alone and lacks a portion of them. Of about 90,000 clones listed, 70% to 85% are singletons. General study results and limits: From baseline, blood top tumor clonotypes peaked at 2 weeks post-radiation.

The sample consisted of blood, taken from a patient whose treatment included radiotherapy and nephrectomy. This chain links TRBV5-1 with TRBJ2-7, with D possibly being TRBD1 or TRBD2 (5 bases each). The clonotype originates from a man in his 60s with renal cell carcinoma. CDR3 amino acids: CASGDPGSYEQYF. The CDR3 DNA reads TGCGCCAGCGGGGACCCGGGGTCCTACGAGCAGTACTTC.